This entry lists 11 T cell receptor beta chains sequenced from one sample in a study of T cell changes during pregnancy in multiple sclerosis. Method: immunoSEQ multiplex PCR; TCRdb's copy keeps in-frame clones and lacks some. In the table there are about 67,000 clones, 80% to 95% of which are singletons. Sequencing was performed on peripheral blood, taken in the first trimester of pregnancy. Receptor source: a female donor with multiple sclerosis, enrolled in a pregnancy study.

This clone was seen only once. This chain joins TRBV28 and TRBJ1-3; D uncertain. The germline CDR1 and CDR2 sequences are MDHEN and SYDVKM. CDR3 length: 15 residues. V dropped 2 bases and J dropped 2 bases, with 10 bases sitting between them. The DNA of the CDR3 is TGTGCCAGCAGTTTACCGGGTGTTACTGGAAACACCATATATTTT. Amino acids: CASSLPGVTGNTIYF.

Here the CDR3 DNA reads TGTGCCAGCAGTCATATAGCGGGAGAGAGCAATGAGCAGTTCTTC. Encoded protein: CASSHIAGESNEQFF. The chain combines TRBV11-1 with TRBJ2-1, with 9 positions matching TRBD2. CDR3 size: 15 residues. The junction had 9 bases not matched to a gene; V was cut back by 6 bases and J by 6 bases. Germline V gene sequence: CDR1 SGHAT, CDR2 FQDESV (reference sequence).

The chain is built from TRBV7-3 and TRBJ1-2; 7 bases line up with TRBD1. V shed 1 base and J 9 bases; nucleotides not matched to a gene: 8. The CDR3 loop spans 14 amino acids. Germline V lookup: CDR1 SGHTA, CDR2 FQGTGA. This CDR3 is CASSLIGTALSYTF. In nucleotides, the CDR3 is TGTGCCAGCAGCTTAATCGGGACAGCATTAAGCTACACCTTC.

The chain combines TRBV10-3 with TRBJ2-1; 10 nucleotides agree with TRBD2. The germline gives CDR1 ENHRY, CDR2 SYGVKD. The CDR3 contains 17 residues. With 6 bases clipped from V and 2 bases from J, the junction kept 10 bases outside the gene matches. CDR3 residues: CAISDQTSGGAYNEQFF. Written as DNA, the CDR3 is TGTGCCATCAGCGACCAGACGAGCGGGGGGGCCTACAATGAGCAGTTCTTC.

This chain links TRBV11-2 with TRBJ2-1; tentatively, D is TRBD1 (5 bases). Trimming removed 6 bases at V and 8 bases at J, with 20 bases between. The CDR3 loop spans 15 amino acids. Germline CDR1 is SGHAT and CDR2 is FQNNGV. Written as DNA, the CDR3 is TGTGCCAGCAGTCTTACACTCAGGGATAAGGATGAGCAGTTCTTC. Amino acid sequence: CASSLTLRDKDEQFF.

This sequence joins TRBV7-2 and TRBJ2-2, with D possibly matching TRBD1 (5 bases). The CDR3 contains 13 residues. Trimming removed 2 bases at V and 6 bases at J, with 7 bases between. From germline, CDR1 is SGHTA and CDR2 FQGNSA. The CDR3 protein is CASSLLGPGELFF. CDR3 sequence (DNA): TGTGCCAGCAGCTTACTGGGGCCCGGGGAGCTGTTTTTT. Complete variable domain (other parts from reference TRBV7-2 and TRBJ2-2): GAGVSQSPSNKVTEKGKDVELRCDPISGHTALYWYRQSLGQGLEFLIYFQGNSAPDKSGLPSDRFSAERTGGSVSTLTIQRTQQEDSAVYLCASSLLGPGELFFGEGSRLTVL.

This chain links TRBV21-1 with TRBJ2-5; the table's D call, TRBD1, was not checked against the DNA. TRBV21-1 is a listed pseudogene. CDR3 length equals 17 residues. CDR3 in DNA: TGTGCCAGCAGCAAATGGCGTTGGGTGGGCAGGTGGTGGCCCCAGTACTTC. Translated: CASSKWRWVGRWWPQYF.

This chain links TRBV18 with TRBJ1-3; D possibly corresponds to TRBD1 (5 bases). This CDR3 contains 19 residues. V was cut by 0 bases and J by 0 bases, with 18 bases left in between. Germline V lookup: CDR1 KGHSH, CDR2 LQKENI. CDR3 nucleotides: TGTGCCAGCTCACCACCACGATTCGCCGGGGGTTACTCTGGAAACACCATATATTTT. This sequence encodes CASSPPRFAGGYSGNTIYF.

V and J are TRBV5-4 and TRBJ2-1, with TRBD1 matching 7 bases. The J segment lost 1 base and the V segment lost 8 bases, leaving 9 bases of the junction unmatched. The CDR3 runs 15 residues. CDR1 is SGHNT, CDR2 YYREEE, per germline (reference sequence). CDR3 sequence: CASEDRTQSYNEQFF. CDR3 nucleotides: TGTGCCAGTGAGGACAGGACTCAATCCTACAATGAGCAGTTCTTC.

V usage is TRBV7-9 and J usage is TRBJ1-3; D is ambiguous. The CDR3 extends over 16 amino acids. V dropped 4 bases and J dropped 0 bases, with 13 bases sitting between them. CDR1 is SEHNR and CDR2 is FQNEAQ in the germline V gene (reference sequence). In nucleotides, the CDR3 is TGTGCCAGCAGCTCCCGCCGGGTTTCCTCTGGAAACACCATATATTTT. It codes for CASSSRRVSSGNTIYF.

V gene TRBV28 combines with J gene TRBJ2-3; D remains ambiguous. The germline V gene encodes CDR1 MDHEN and CDR2 SYDVKM. The V gene lost 1 base and the J gene lost 7 bases, with 9 bases spanning the gap. The CDR3 has 13 amino acids. In DNA form, the CDR3 reads TGTGCCAGCAGTTTATCCTCCACTCATACGCAGTATTTT. Translated, it gives CASSLSSTHTQYF.